This T cell receptor beta chain was sequenced during a study of cytomegalovirus exposure and HLA in healthy donors. Study conclusions and caveats: A few V segments could not be told apart, such as TRBV6-2 and TRBV6-3, and were left out. Later analysis suggested most CMV-associated TCR beta chains were HLA-restricted. Reports showed the classifier diagnosing cytomegalovirus status with high specificity and sensitivity.

The CDR3 is 15 amino acids. Germline V gives CDR1 MNHEY, CDR2 SVGAGI. V was shortened by 5 bases and J by 3 bases, with 17 bases between the two germline ends. In the case of this clone: Antigen: not known.

PCR involved 60 Vbeta and 13 Jbeta primers. Clones were sequenced by immunoSEQ multiplex PCR, and TCRdb holds only the in-frame ones, with some missing. The sample lists about 200,000 clones, approximately 81% occurring once. The source is a man aged 25-45 years in good health and CMV-seronegative. V and J are TRBV6-5 and TRBJ2-7, with a tentative D call TRBD1 (5 bases). Sequenced input: PBMCs. DNA for the CDR3: TGTGCCAGCAGTCCCAAGGACAATTTCGACTACGAGCAGTACTTC. Protein: CASSPKDNFDYEQYF.